Listed below are T cell receptor beta chains from one sample, sequenced in a study of CD8 T cells in Susac syndrome. Via MiXCR, TCRdb re-called the immunoSEQ multiplex PCR reads, giving one row per CDR3 protein. The table lists 400,000 or so distinct CDR3 sequences, around 85% of them singletons, with 0.12% in the top ten. Sequencing input: CD8+ T cells from PBMCs. Receptor source: a human donor with multiple sclerosis. The CDR3 runs from the conserved cysteine through the conserved F or W. The order of the fields is D gene, clone size, J gene, V gene, CDR3 DNA, CDR3 protein. A D gene is named only where the DNA matches it firmly. The size of a clone is reported for some rows only, either as once, few or many, or as a class for expanded clones.

NA NA TRBJ2-5 TRBV28 TGTGCCAGCAGTTATACAGGGTCCCGCGAGACCCAGTACTTC CASSYTGSRETQYF
NA NA TRBJ2-1 TRBV30 TGTGCCTGGATAAGTAAACGGGGGTATTACAATGAGCAGTTCTTC CAWISKRGYYNEQFF
NA NA TRBJ1-5 TRBV7-2 TGTGCCAGCAGCTTAAATTCCAGGGGCGGCAATCAGCCCCAGCATTTT CASSLNSRGGNQPQHF
NA NA TRBJ2-1 TRBV27 TGTGCCAGCAGTTTATCGTTTCGGCAAGGACAGACGGCGCAGTTCTTC CASSLSFRQGQTAQFF
NA NA TRBJ2-7 TRBV7-2 TGTGCCAGCAGCTTCGGACCTCTCGAGCAGTACTTC CASSFGPLEQYF
TRBD2 NA TRBJ2-3 TRBV10-3 TGTGCCATCAGTGAGACTAGCGGGGCGGAAACAACGCAGTATTTT CAISETSGAETTQYF
TRBD2 NA TRBJ2-5 TRBV6-1 TGTGCCAGCAACCCCCTCGGACTAGCGTTGTCTCGGCCAGAGACCCAGTACTTC CASNPLGLALSRPETQYF
NA NA TRBJ2-1 TRBV4-2 TGTGCCAGCAGCCAAGGAGTGATGGCGGAGACCTACAATGAGCAGTTCTTC CASSQGVMAETYNEQFF
TRBD1 NA TRBJ2-1 TRBV24-1 TGTGCCACCAGTGATACCGGGACAGGGAGTCCCTACAATGAGCAGTTCTTC CATSDTGTGSPYNEQFF
TRBD2 once TRBJ2-7 TRBV2 TGTGCCAGCAGGGCTCCTCAGGTAGCGGGAGTTTTGTCCTACGAGCAGTACTTC CASRAPQVAGVLSYEQYF
NA NA TRBJ2-3 TRBV29-1 TGCAGCGTTGAAGGCCCCCTCCCAATCGACTTGGAAGATACGCAGTATTTT CSVEGPLPIDLEDTQYF